One sample yielded the 11 T cell receptor beta chains listed below, sequenced in a study of CD8+ T cells in alopecia areata. As the sequencing template, cDNA was produced by extracting RNA and reverse transcribing it. TCRdb's table, derived via immunoSEQ multiplex PCR, lists solely in-frame clones and lacks some. The sample includes about 76,000 clones, 29% of them seen just once. Specified treatment: oral pan-JAK inhibitor, 5-10 mg twice daily. Material: CD8+ T cells sorted from blood, obtained at week 4, from a patient treated with tofacitinib. Source of these receptors: a human donor with alopecia areata.

The chain carries TRBV6-5 and TRBJ2-5; no reliable D call. The germline V gene has CDR1 MNHEY and CDR2 SVGAGI. CDR3 length: 15 amino acids. V was shortened by 2 bases and J by 5 bases, with 15 bases between the two germline ends. The CDR3 sequence is CASSYGPPPSETQYF. The CDR3 DNA is TGTGCCAGCAGTTACGGTCCCCCCCCGTCGGAGACCCAGTACTTC.

The chain employs TRBV27 and TRBJ2-1, with 9 bases matching TRBD1. The CDR3 has 13 residues. J gave up 7 bases and V 3 bases, and 1 base lay outside the gene matches. The V gene's germline CDR1 is MNHEY and CDR2 SMNVEV (reference sequence). CDR3 protein: CASSLTGGNEQFF. CDR3 in DNA: TGTGCCAGCAGTTTGACAGGGGGTAATGAGCAGTTCTTC.

This sequence joins TRBV29-1 and TRBJ1-1; tentative D call: TRBD1 (6 bases). Germline lookup yields CDR1 SQVTM and CDR2 ANQGSEA. V dropped 3 bases and J dropped 5 bases, with 10 bases sitting between them. The CDR3 has 12 residues. DNA of the CDR3: TGCAGCGTTGAGGATGACAGGACTGAAGCTTTCTTT. Its translation: CSVEDDRTEAFF. Filled out from reference TRBV29-1 and TRBJ1-1, the complete variable domain reads SAVISQKPSRDICQRGTSLTIQCQVDSQVTMMFWYRQQPGQSLTLIATANQGSEATYESGFVIDKFPISRPNLTFSTLTVSNMSPEDSSIYLCSVEDDRTEAFFGQGTRLTVV.

This clone was counted at least ten times. V usage is TRBV6-5 and J usage is TRBJ2-3; D might be TRBD2 (5 bases). V was pared by 0 bases and J by 3 bases, with 13 bases between. The CDR3 totals 16 residues. Germline V lookup: CDR1 MNHEY, CDR2 SVGAGI. CDR3 sequence reads: CASSYSPSRGTDTQYF. In DNA, the CDR3 is TGTGCCAGCAGTTACTCCCCCTCGAGAGGGACAGATACGCAGTATTTT.

The V gene is TRBV7-9, the J gene TRBJ1-2; D is perhaps TRBD1 (5 bases). The CDR3 runs to 16 residues. Looked up from germline, CDR1 is SEHNR and CDR2 is FQNEAQ (reference sequence). V was cut by 4 bases and J by 1 base, with 16 bases left in between. The CDR3 loop is CASSSSTGTVNYGYTF. The CDR3 coding sequence is TGTGCCAGCAGCTCCTCGACCGGGACGGTTAACTATGGCTACACCTTC. The full variable domain, rest sourced from reference TRBV7-9 and TRBJ1-2, is DTGVSQNPRHKITKRGQNVTFRCDPISEHNRLYWYRQTLGQGPEFLTYFQNEAQLEKSRLLSDRFSAERPKGSFSTLEIQRTEQGDSAMYLCASSSSTGTVNYGYTFGSGTRLTVV.

Worth noting for this clone: Other nucleotide sequences in the sample specify the same CDR3. The chain uses TRBV29-1 and TRBJ2-1, with D unresolved. Germline lookup yields CDR1 SQVTM and CDR2 ANQGSEA. The CDR3 is 10 amino acids. V gave up 4 bases and J gave up 7 bases, with 5 bases separating them. The chain's CDR3 is CSVVGNEQFF. The DNA of the CDR3 is TGCAGCGTTGTTGGTAATGAGCAGTTCTTC.

This clone appeared a few times. At one boundary the junction diverges from the germline segment, which might be a read error. The V call is TRBV4-1, the J call TRBJ2-5, with TRBD2 as a possible D gene (6 bases). CDR3 length: 12 amino acids. Germline lookup yields CDR1 MGHRA and CDR2 YSYEKL. CDR3 bases: TGCGCCAGCAGCCTGGGAGGAGAGGCCCAGTACTTC. Amino acid sequence: CASSLGGEAQYF.

This chain joins TRBV29-1 and TRBJ2-7; D unclear. V lost 7 bases to trimming and J lost 2 bases, with 12 bases between them. Germline CDR1 SQVTM, CDR2 ANQGSEA. The CDR3 is 12 residues long. The CDR3 bases are TGCAGCGCATCGACTGGAACCTACGAGCAGTACTTC. This sequence encodes CSASTGTYEQYF.

The rearrangement links TRBV11-2 to TRBJ1-1; D ambiguous. Per germline, CDR1 SGHAT and CDR2 FQNNGV. V lost 5 bases to trimming and J lost 3 bases, with 10 bases between them. The CDR3 spans 13 residues. DNA for the CDR3: TGTGCCAGCAGCCAATCGAGATACACTGAAGCTTTCTTT. Its translation is CASSQSRYTEAFF. Drawing the rest from reference TRBV11-2 and TRBJ1-1, the complete variable domain is EAGVAQSPRYKIIEKRQSVAFWCNPISGHATLYWYQQILGQGPKLLIQFQNNGVVDDSQLPKDRFSAERLKGVDSTLKIQPAKLEDSAVYLCASSQSRYTEAFFGQGTRLTVV.

This clone qualifies as medium-sized. The chain has TRBV6-1 and TRBJ2-1; D may be TRBD1 or TRBD2 (5 bases each). The V gene lost 6 bases and the J gene lost 5 bases, with 14 bases spanning the gap. CDR1 is MNHNS, CDR2 SASEGT, per germline. CDR3 length equals 14 residues. The DNA for the CDR3 is TGTGCCAGCAGCGACAGCAGGGACCACAATGAGCAGTTCTTC. Its protein product is CASSDSRDHNEQFF.

This rearrangement joins TRBV30 to TRBJ2-2; D may match TRBD1 or TRBD2 (5 bases each). With 4 bases removed from V and 6 bases from J, the gap between germline ends came to 9 bases. The CDR3 runs 12 residues. Looked up from germline, CDR1 is GTSNPN and CDR2 is SVGIG (reference sequence). DNA for the CDR3: TGTGCCTGGAATCAGGGACCCGGGGAGCTGTTTTTT. It yields the protein CAWNQGPGELFF.